Sequencing of this TCR beta chain was carried out in a study of blood T cell repertoires in COVID-19. Assay used: immunoSEQ multiplex PCR; TCRdb lists only in-frame clones, some missing. The sample holds 300,000 to 450,000 clones, 70% to 90% seen once. The V end lost 1 base, the J end lost 0 bases, and 9 bases lay between the germline ends. CDR1 and CDR2 (germline): SEHNR, FQNEAQ (reference sequence). The CDR3 is 15 amino acids. The sequenced sample consisted of peripheral blood. The clonotype comes from a human donor in a cohort sampled during active COVID-19. This sequence joins TRBV7-9 and TRBJ1-2; D gene uncertain. The CDR3 here is CASSLDYQTNYGYTF. For the CDR3, the DNA is TGTGCCAGCAGCTTAGACTACCAGACTAACTATGGCTACACCTTC.